The next 2 T cell receptor beta chains were all read from a single sample in a study of blood T cell repertoires in COVID-19. TCRdb's table, derived via immunoSEQ multiplex PCR, lists solely in-frame clones and lacks some. The sample consists of over 250,000 clones, roughly 80% of them appearing once. Sequenced input: PBMCs or T cells enriched from blood (not recorded which). These receptor sequences come from a man in his forties who had been exposed to COVID-19.

This clone was recorded once. The chain is built from TRBV5-1 and TRBJ2-5; 8 bases are shared with TRBD1. Trimming took 4 bases from V and 3 from J; bases not matched to a gene: 2. CDR1 is SGHRS and CDR2 is YFSETQ in the germline V gene. The CDR3 contains 13 residues. For the CDR3, the DNA is TGCGCCAGCAGCCCGGGACAGGAAGAGACCCAGTACTTC. Translated, it gives CASSPGQEETQYF.

The rearrangement joins TRBV27 to TRBJ2-7, with 7 bases identical to TRBD1. CDR1 MNHEY and CDR2 SMNVEV come from the germline V gene (reference sequence). The CDR3 extends over 14 amino acids. V was pared by 7 bases and J by 4 bases, with 10 bases of the junction left unmatched. The CDR3 DNA is TGTGCCAGCAAGAAAAGGGGGCTCATGTACGAGCAGTACTTC. This gives the protein CASKKRGLMYEQYF.